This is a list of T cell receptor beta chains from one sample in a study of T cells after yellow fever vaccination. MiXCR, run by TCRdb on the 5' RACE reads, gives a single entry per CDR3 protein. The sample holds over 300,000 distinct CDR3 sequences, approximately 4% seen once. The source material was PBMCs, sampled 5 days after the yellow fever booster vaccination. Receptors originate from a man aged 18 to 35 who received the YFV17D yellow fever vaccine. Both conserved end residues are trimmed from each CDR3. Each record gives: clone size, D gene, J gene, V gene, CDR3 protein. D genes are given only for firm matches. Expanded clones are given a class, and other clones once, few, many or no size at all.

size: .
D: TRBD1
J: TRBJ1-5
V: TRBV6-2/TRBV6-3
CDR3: ASNRQGPPQPQH

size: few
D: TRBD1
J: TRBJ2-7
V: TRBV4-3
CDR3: ASSQEAQDRGYEQY

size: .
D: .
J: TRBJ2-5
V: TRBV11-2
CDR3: ASTRYGSQETQY

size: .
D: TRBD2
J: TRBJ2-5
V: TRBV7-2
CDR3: ASSFQRGDGETQY

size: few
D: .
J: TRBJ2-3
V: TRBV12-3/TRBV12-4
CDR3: ASSTLGGRPDTQY

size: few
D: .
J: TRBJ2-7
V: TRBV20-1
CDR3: SASDYRLLEQY

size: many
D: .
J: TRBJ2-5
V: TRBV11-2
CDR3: ASSSNRASLVETQY

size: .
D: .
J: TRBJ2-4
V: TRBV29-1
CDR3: SVDRENIQY

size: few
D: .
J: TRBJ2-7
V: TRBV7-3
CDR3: ASSLIRERAYEQY

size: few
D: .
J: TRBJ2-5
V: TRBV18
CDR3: ASSTAYQETQY

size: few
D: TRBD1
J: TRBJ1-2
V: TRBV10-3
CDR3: ATTGALYYGYT

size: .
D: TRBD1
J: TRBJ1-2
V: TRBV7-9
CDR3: ASSPDRASNYGYT

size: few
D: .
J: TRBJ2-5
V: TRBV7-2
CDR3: ASRSPGIRETQY

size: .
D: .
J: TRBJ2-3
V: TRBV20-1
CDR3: SAPPQGNTDTQY

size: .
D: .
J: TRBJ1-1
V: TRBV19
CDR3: ASSIHPGGGVTEAF

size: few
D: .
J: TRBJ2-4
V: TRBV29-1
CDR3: SGILPPGGISKNIQY